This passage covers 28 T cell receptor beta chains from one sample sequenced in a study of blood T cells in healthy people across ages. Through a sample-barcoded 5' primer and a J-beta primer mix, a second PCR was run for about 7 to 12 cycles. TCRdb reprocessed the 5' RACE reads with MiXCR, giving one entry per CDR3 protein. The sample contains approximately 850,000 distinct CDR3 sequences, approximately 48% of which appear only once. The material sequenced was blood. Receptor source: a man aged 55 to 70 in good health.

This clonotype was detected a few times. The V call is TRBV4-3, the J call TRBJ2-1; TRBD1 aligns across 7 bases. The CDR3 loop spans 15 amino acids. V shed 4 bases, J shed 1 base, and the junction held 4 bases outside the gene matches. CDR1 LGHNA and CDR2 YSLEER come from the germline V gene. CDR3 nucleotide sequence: TGCGCCAGCAGCCGACAGGGAGAGTCCTACAATGAGCAGTTCTTC. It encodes CASSRQGESYNEQFF.

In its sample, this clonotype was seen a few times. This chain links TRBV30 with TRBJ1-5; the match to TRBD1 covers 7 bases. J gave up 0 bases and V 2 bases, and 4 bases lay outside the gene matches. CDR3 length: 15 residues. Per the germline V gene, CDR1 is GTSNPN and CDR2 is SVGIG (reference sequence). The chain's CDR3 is CAWSPGTASNQPQHF. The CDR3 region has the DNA TGTGCCTGGAGTCCCGGGACAGCTAGCAATCAGCCCCAGCATTTT.

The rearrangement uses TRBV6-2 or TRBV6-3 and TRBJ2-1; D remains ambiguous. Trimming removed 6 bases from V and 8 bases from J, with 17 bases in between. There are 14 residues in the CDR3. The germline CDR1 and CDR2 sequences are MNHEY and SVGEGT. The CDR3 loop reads CASSLPLDHHEQFF. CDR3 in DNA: TGTGCCAGCAGCCTACCGTTGGACCACCATGAGCAGTTCTTC.

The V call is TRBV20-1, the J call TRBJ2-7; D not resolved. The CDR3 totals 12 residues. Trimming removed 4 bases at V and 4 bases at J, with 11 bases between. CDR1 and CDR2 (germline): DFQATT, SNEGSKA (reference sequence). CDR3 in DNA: TGCAGTGCTAACAGCGCCGGTTACGAGCAGTACTTC. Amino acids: CSANSAGYEQYF.

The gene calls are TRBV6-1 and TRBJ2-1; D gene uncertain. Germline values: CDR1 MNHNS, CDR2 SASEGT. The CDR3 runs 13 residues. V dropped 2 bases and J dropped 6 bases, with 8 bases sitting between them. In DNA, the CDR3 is TGTGCCAGCAGTGAACCGGGCCGCAATGAGCAGTTCTTC. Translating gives CASSEPGRNEQFF.

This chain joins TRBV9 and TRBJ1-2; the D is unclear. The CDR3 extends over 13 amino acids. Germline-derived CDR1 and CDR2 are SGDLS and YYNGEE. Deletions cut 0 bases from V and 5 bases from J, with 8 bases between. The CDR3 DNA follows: TGTGCCAGCAGCGTAGCAGAAAATTATGGCTACACCTTC. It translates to CASSVAENYGYTF. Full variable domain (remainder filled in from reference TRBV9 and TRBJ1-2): DSGVTQTPKHLITATGQRVTLRCSPRSGDLSVYWYQQSLDQGLQFLIQYYNGEERAKGNILERFSAQQFPDLHSELNLSSLELGDSALYFCASSVAENYGYTFGSGTRLTVV.

The CDR3: CASSELGSGDQNIQYF. CDR3 in DNA: TGTGCCAGCAGTGAATTGGGTAGCGGGGACCAAAACATTCAGTACTTC. The rearrangement links TRBV6-1 to TRBJ2-4; the match to TRBD2 covers 8 bases. Germline V gene data show CDR1 as MNHNS and CDR2 as SASEGT. The CDR3 is made up of 16 amino acids. V lost 2 bases to trimming and J lost 5 bases; unmatched junction nucleotides: 8.

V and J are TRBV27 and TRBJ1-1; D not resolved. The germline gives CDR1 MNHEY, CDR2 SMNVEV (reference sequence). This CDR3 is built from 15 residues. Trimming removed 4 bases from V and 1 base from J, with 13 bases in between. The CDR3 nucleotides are TGTGCCAGCAGTTCCTCCCCGACGGGGAACACTGAAGCTTTCTTT. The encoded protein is CASSSSPTGNTEAFF.

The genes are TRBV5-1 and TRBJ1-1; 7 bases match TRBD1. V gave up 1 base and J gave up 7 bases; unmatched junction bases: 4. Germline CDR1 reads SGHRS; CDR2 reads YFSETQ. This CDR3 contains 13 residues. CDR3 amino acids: CASSLRRDSEAFF. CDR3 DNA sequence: TGCGCCAGCAGCTTGCGTAGGGACAGTGAAGCTTTCTTT.

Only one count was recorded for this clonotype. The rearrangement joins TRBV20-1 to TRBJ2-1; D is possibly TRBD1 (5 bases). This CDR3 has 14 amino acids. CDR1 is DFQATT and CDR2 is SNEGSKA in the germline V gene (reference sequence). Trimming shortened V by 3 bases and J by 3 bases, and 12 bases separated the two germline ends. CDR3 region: CSARPVRGYNEQFF. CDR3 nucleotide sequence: TGCAGTGCTAGGCCAGTTAGGGGCTACAATGAGCAGTTCTTC.

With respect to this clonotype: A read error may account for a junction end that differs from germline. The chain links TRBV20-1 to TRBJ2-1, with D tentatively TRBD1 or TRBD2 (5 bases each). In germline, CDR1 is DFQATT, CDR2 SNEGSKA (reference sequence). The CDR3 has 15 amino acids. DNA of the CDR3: TGCAGTGCTCCTAAGCCGGGACGCCCTTACAATGCGCAGTTCTTC. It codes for CSAPKPGRPYNAQFF.

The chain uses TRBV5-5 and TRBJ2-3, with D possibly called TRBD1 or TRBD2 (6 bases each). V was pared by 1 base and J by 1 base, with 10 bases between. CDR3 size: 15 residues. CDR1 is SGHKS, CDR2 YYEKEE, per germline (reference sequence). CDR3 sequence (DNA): TGTGCCAGCAGCTTGATCGGGGGCCGCACAGATACGCAGTATTTT. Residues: CASSLIGGRTDTQYF.

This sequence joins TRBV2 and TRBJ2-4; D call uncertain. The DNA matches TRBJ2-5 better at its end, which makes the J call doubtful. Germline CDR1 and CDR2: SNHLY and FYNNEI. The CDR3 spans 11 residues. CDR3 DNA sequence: TGTGCCAGCAGTGAACCGGAGACCCAGTACTTC. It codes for CASSEPETQYF.

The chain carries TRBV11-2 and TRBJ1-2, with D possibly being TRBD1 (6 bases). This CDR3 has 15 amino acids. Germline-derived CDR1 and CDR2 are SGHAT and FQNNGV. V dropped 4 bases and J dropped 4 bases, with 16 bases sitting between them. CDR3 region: CASSSGQSQPYGYTF. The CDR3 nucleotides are TGTGCCAGCAGCTCAGGACAGTCCCAACCCTATGGCTACACCTTC.

CDR3 protein: CSARSGTYNSPLHF. In nucleotides, the CDR3 is TGCAGTGCTAGATCGGGCACCTATAATTCACCCCTCCACTTT. The J gene is TRBJ1-6, the V gene TRBV20-1, with D unresolved. Trimming cost V 2 bases and J 2 bases, with 7 bases left between them. This CDR3 has 14 amino acids. Germline lookup yields CDR1 DFQATT and CDR2 SNEGSKA (reference sequence).

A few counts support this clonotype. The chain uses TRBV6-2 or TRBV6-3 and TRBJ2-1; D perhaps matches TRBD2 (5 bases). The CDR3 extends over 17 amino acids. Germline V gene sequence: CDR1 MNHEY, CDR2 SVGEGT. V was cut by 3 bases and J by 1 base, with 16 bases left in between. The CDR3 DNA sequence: TGTGCCAGCAGTTATGGCTCTTTGACGGGGTCCTACAATGAGCAGTTCTTC. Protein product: CASSYGSLTGSYNEQFF.

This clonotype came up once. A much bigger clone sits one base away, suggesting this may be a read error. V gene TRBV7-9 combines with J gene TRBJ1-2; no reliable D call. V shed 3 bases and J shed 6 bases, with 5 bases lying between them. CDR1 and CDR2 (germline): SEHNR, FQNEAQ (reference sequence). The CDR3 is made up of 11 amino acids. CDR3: CASSFSHGYTF. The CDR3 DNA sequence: TGTGCCAGCAGCTTCAGCCATGGCTACACCTTC.

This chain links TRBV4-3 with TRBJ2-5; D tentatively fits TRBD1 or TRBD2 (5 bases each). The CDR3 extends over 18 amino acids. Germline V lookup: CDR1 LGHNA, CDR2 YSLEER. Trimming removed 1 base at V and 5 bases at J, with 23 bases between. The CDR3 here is CASSQAYPGSGRRETQYF. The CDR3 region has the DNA TGCGCCAGCAGCCAAGCTTACCCGGGGTCGGGGCGGCGCGAGACCCAGTACTTC.

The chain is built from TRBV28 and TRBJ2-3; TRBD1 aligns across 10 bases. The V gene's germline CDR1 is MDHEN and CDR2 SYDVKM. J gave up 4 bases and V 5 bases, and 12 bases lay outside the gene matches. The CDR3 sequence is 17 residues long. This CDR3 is CASSPLWDRGVADTQYF. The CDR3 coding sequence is TGTGCCAGCAGTCCTCTCTGGGACAGGGGAGTTGCAGATACGCAGTATTTT. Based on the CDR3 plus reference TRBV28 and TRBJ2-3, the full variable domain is DVKVTQSSRYLVKRTGEKVFLECVQDMDHENMFWYRQDPGLGLRLIYFSYDVKMKEKGDIPEGYSVSREKKERFSLILESASTNQTSMYLCASSPLWDRGVADTQYFGPGTRLTVL.

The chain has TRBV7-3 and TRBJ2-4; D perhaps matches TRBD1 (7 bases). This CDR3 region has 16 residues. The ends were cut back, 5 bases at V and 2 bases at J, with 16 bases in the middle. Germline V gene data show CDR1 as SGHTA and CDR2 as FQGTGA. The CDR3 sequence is CASSHDRDLTKNIQYF. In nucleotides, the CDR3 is TGTGCCAGCAGCCATGACAGGGACTTAACCAAAAACATTCAGTACTTC. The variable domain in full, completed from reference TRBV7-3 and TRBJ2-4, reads GAGVSQTPSNKVTEKGKYVELRCDPISGHTALYWYRQSLGQGPEFLIYFQGTGAADDSGLPNDRFFAVRPEGSVSTLKIQRTERGDSAVYLCASSHDRDLTKNIQYFGAGTRLSVL.

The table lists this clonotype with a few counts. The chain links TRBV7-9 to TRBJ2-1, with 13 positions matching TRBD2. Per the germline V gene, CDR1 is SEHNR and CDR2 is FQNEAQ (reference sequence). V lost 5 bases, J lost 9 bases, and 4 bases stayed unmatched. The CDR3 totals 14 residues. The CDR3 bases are TGTGCCAGCAGCCCCGGGACTAGCGGGGTTGAGCAGTTCTTC. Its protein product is CASSPGTSGVEQFF.

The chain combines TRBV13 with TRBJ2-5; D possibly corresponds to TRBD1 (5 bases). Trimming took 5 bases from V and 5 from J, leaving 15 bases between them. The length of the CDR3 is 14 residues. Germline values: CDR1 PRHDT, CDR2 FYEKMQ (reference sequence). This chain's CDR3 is CASSNRVTAETQYF. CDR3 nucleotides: TGTGCCAGCAGCAATAGGGTGACAGCGGAGACCCAGTACTTC.

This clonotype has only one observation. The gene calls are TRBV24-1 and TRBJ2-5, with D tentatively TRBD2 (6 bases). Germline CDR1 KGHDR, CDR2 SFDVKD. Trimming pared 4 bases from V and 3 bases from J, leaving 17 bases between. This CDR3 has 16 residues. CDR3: CATSDPTSTTKETQYF. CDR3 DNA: TGTGCCACCAGTGACCCTACTAGCACAACGAAAGAGACCCAGTACTTC.

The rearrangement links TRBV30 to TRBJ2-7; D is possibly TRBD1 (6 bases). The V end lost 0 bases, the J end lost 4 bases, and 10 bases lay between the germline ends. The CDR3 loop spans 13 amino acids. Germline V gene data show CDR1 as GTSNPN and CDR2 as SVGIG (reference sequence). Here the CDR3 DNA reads TGTGCCTGGAGTGTAGGCAGGGGTTACGAGCAGTACTTC. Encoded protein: CAWSVGRGYEQYF.

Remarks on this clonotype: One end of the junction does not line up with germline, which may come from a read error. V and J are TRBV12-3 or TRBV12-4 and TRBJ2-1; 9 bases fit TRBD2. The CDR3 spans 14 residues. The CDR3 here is CAGSGERGVYEQFF. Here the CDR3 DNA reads TGTGCCGGCAGCGGCGAGCGGGGGGTTTATGAGCAGTTCTTC.

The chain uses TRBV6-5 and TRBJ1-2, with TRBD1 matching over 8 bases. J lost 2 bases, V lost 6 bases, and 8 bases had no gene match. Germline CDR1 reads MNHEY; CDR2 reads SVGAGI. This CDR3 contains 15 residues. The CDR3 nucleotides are TGTGCCAGCAGCCCCCCTGGGACAGGCAACTATGGCTACACCTTC. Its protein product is CASSPPGTGNYGYTF.

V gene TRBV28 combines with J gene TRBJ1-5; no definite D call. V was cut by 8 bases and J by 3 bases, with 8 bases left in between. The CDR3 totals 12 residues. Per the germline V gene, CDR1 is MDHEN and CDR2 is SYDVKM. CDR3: CASGKLNQPQHF. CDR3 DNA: TGTGCCAGCGGCAAACTCAATCAGCCCCAGCATTTT.

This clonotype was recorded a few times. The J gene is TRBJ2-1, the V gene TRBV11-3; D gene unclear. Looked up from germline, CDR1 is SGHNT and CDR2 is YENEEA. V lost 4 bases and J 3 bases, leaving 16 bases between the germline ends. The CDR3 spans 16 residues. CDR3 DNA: TGTGCCAGCAGCTCGGCAGCTAGGGCGGACTACAATGAGCAGTTCTTC. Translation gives CASSSAARADYNEQFF.